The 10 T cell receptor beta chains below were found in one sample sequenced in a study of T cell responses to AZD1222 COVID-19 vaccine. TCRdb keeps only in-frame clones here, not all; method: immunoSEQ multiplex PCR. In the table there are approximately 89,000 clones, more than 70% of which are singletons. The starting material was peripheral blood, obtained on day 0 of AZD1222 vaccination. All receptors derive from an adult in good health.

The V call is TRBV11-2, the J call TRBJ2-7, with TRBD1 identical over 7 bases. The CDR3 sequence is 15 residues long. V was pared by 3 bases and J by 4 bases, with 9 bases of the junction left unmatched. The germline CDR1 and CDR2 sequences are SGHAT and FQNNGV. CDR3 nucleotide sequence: TGTGCCAGCAGCTTTGGGCTAGCAGGGGGATACGAGCAGTACTTC. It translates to CASSFGLAGGYEQYF.

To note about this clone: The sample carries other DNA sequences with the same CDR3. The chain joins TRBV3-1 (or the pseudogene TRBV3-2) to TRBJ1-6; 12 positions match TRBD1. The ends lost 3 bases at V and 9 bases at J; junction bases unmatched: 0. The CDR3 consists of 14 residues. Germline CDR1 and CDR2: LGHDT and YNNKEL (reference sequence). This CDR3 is CASSQGQGASPLHF. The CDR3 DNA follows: TGTGCCAGCAGCCAGGGACAGGGGGCTTCACCCCTCCACTTT.

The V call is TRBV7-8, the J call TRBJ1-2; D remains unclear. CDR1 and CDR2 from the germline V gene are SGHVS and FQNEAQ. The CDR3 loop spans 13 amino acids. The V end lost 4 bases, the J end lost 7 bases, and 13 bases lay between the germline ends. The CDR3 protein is CASSSNARVGYTF. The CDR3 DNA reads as TGTGCCAGCAGCTCAAATGCTAGAGTTGGCTACACCTTC.

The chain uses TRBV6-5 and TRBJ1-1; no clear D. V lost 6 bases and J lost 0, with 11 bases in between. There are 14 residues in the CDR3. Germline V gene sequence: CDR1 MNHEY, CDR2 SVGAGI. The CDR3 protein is CASSPRRVNTEAFF. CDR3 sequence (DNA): TGTGCCAGCAGCCCCAGGCGGGTGAACACTGAAGCTTTCTTT.

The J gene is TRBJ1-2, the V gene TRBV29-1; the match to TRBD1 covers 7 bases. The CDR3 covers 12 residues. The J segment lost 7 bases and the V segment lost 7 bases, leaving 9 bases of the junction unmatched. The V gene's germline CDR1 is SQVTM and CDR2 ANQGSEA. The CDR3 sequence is CSGQTGVRGYTF. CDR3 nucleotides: TGCAGCGGGCAAACAGGGGTTCGTGGCTACACCTTC.

The DNA of the CDR3 is TGCAGCGCCCCCAGGCCCCCAGATACGCAGTATTTT. As protein: CSAPRPPDTQYF. V and J are TRBV29-1 and TRBJ2-3, with D hard to call. The CDR3 loop spans 12 amino acids. The V end was cut by 7 bases, the J end by 4 bases, with 12 bases between. Germline V lookup: CDR1 SQVTM, CDR2 ANQGSEA.

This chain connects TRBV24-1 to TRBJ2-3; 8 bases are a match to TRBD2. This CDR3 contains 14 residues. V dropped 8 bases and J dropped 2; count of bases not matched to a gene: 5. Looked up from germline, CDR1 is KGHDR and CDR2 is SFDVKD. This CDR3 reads CATTPGGPTDTQYF. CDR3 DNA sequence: TGTGCCACCACCCCGGGGGGGCCCACAGATACGCAGTATTTT.

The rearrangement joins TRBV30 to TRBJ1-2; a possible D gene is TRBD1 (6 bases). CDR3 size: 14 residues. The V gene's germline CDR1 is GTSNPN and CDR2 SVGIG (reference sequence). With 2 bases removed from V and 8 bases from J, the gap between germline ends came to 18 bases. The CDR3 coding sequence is TGTGCCTGGAGTCCCTTCAGGGGAGTGGGGGGCTACACCTTC. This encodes CAWSPFRGVGGYTF.

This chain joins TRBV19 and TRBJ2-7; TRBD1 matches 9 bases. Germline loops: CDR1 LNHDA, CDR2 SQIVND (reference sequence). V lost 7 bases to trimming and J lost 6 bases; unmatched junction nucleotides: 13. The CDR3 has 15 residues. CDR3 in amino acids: CASTEGGQGRAEQYF. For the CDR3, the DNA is TGTGCCAGTACCGAAGGGGGACAGGGAAGGGCCGAGCAGTACTTC.

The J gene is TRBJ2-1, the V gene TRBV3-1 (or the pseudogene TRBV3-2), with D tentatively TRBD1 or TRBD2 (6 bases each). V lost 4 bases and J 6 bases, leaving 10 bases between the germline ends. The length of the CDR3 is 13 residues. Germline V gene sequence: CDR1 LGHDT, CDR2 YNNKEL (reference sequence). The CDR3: CASSRGGGNEQFF. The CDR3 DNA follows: TGTGCCAGCAGCCGTGGAGGGGGCAATGAGCAGTTCTTC.